This entry lists 20 T cell receptor beta chains sequenced from one sample in a study of OX40 agonist ivuxolimab in advanced cancers. Only in-frame clones appear in the TCRdb table, and some are missing; sequencing was by immunoSEQ multiplex PCR. The repertoire has more than 13,000 clones, roughly three quarters of them found once; the top ten carry 30% to 35%. Sequenced material: CD4+ or CD8+ T cells sorted from blood, taken in a trial of the OX40 agonist ivuxolimab. The source of these receptors is an adult with an advanced solid tumor such as melanoma, head and neck, liver or kidney cancer.

The chain employs TRBV27 and TRBJ1-2; 8 bases line up with TRBD1. This CDR3 is 13 amino acids long. Germline V gene lookup returns CDR1 MNHEY and CDR2 SMNVEV (reference sequence). Trimming cost V 6 bases and J 4 bases; bases outside gene matches: 4. The CDR3 sequence: CASRTQGVYGYTF. The CDR3 nucleotides are TGTGCCAGCAGGACACAGGGGGTCTATGGCTACACCTTC.

V is TRBV19 and J is TRBJ2-1, with 9 bases fitting TRBD2. Germline V gene data show CDR1 as LNHDA and CDR2 as SQIVND (reference sequence). CDR3 length: 13 amino acids. V lost 4 bases to trimming and J lost 7 bases; unmatched junction nucleotides: 2. CDR3 residues: CASSRLAVNEQFF. The CDR3 nucleotides are TGTGCCAGTAGTAGACTAGCGGTAAATGAGCAGTTCTTC.

The chain uses TRBV5-4 and TRBJ1-2, with D unclear. The CDR3 totals 15 residues. V was trimmed by 1 base and J by 7 bases, leaving 17 bases between them. Germline values: CDR1 SGHNT, CDR2 YYREEE (reference sequence). CDR3 region: CASSLSSEPSLGYTF. The DNA of the CDR3 is TGTGCCAGCAGCTTGTCCTCCGAACCGAGTCTTGGCTACACCTTC.

The chain recombines TRBV6-5 with TRBJ1-1; D remains unclear. V lost 6 bases and J 7 bases, leaving 9 bases between the germline ends. The CDR3 covers 11 residues. Germline assignment: CDR1 MNHEY and CDR2 SVGAGI. This CDR3 is CASSIGFEAFF. The CDR3, as DNA: TGTGCCAGCAGCATTGGATTTGAAGCTTTCTTT.

The chain recombines TRBV10-3 with TRBJ1-5; 7 positions match TRBD1. Germline V CDR1 and CDR2: ENHRY, SYGVKD. The CDR3 has 14 residues. V lost 6 bases and J lost 5; bases outside the gene matches: 7. The CDR3 reads CAISPTGLYQPQHF. CDR3 nucleotides: TGTGCCATCAGCCCGACAGGGCTCTATCAGCCCCAGCATTTT.

This chain joins TRBV27 and TRBJ1-1, with D maybe TRBD1 (5 bases). The V and J ends lost 4 bases and 4 bases respectively, with 10 bases between them. The CDR3 is 13 residues long. The germline V gene encodes CDR1 MNHEY and CDR2 SMNVEV (reference sequence). CDR3 sequence (DNA): TGTGCCAGCAGTTGGCCGGGGGGCACTGAAGCTTTCTTT. Its translation is CASSWPGGTEAFF.

The J gene is TRBJ2-7, the V gene TRBV11-1, with D unresolved. The CDR3 covers 17 residues. CDR1 is SGHAT and CDR2 is FQDESV in the germline V gene (reference sequence). V was cut by 4 bases and J by 1 base, with 20 bases left in between. As DNA, the CDR3 is TGTGCCAGCAGCTCAATAACATCCCGGACGGTTTCCTACGAGCAGTACTTC. Its translation is CASSSITSRTVSYEQYF.

The chain is built from TRBV19 and TRBJ1-5, with D possibly TRBD1 on 5 matching bases. This CDR3 has 14 residues. Looked up from germline, CDR1 is LNHDA and CDR2 is SQIVND (reference sequence). V lost 4 bases, J lost 9 bases, and 16 bases lay in between. The CDR3 DNA reads as TGTGCCAGTAGTACAGGGATAGGATATGGGCCCCAGCATTTT. Its protein product is CASSTGIGYGPQHF.

This chain joins TRBV6-5 and TRBJ2-3; D gene unclear. The CDR3 covers 16 residues. V lost 0 bases and J 1 base, leaving 11 bases between the germline ends. Germline V gene data show CDR1 as MNHEY and CDR2 as SVGAGI. The CDR3 is CASSYSPGSGTDTQYF. The CDR3 DNA reads as TGTGCCAGCAGTTACTCGCCGGGTTCGGGCACAGATACGCAGTATTTT.

This chain connects TRBV19 to TRBJ2-3, with D perhaps matching TRBD1 or TRBD2 (5 bases each). This CDR3 comprises 14 residues. Germline V CDR1 and CDR2: LNHDA, SQIVND (reference sequence). Trimming left V 1 base short and J 4 bases short, with 9 bases between. DNA of the CDR3: TGTGCCAGTAGTATAGTTGGGGGACCAGATACGCAGTATTTT. Its translation is CASSIVGGPDTQYF.

The chain combines TRBV6-6 with TRBJ2-5, with D perhaps matching TRBD2 (5 bases). V dropped 3 bases and J dropped 5 bases, with 10 bases sitting between them. Germline V gene lookup returns CDR1 MNHNY and CDR2 SVGAGI (reference sequence). The CDR3 extends over 13 amino acids. This CDR3 reads CASSYITGETQYF. CDR3 DNA sequence: TGTGCCAGCAGTTATATTACGGGGGAGACCCAGTACTTC.

The chain combines TRBV19 with TRBJ1-2; D unclear. Trimming stripped 0 bases from V and 5 bases from J, with 13 bases between. Germline V gene data show CDR1 as LNHDA and CDR2 as SQIVND (reference sequence). The CDR3 has 15 residues. CDR3 protein: CASSIDSNDFYGYTF. In nucleotides, the CDR3 is TGTGCCAGTAGTATAGACTCGAATGATTTTTATGGCTACACCTTC. Combining the CDR3 with reference TRBV19 and TRBJ1-2 gives the whole variable domain DGGITQSPKYLFRKEGQNVTLSCEQNLNHDAMYWYRQDPGQGLRLIYYSQIVNDFQKGDIAEGYSVSREKKESFPLTVTSAQKNPTAFYLCASSIDSNDFYGYTFGSGTRLTVV.

Only one count was recorded for this clone. This chain connects TRBV9 to TRBJ1-2; D unresolved. In germline, CDR1 is SGDLS, CDR2 YYNGEE. CDR3 length: 11 amino acids. V lost 3 bases and J 6 bases, leaving 6 bases between the germline ends. The CDR3 sequence: CASSARDGYTF. DNA of the CDR3: TGTGCCAGCAGCGCGAGGGATGGCTACACCTTC. Looking up the rest from reference TRBV9 and TRBJ1-2 gives the full variable domain: DSGVTQTPKHLITATGQRVTLRCSPRSGDLSVYWYQQSLDQGLQFLIQYYNGEERAKGNILERFSAQQFPDLHSELNLSSLELGDSALYFCASSARDGYTFGSGTRLTVV.

This chain connects TRBV4-1 to TRBJ1-1; D perhaps matches TRBD1 (5 bases). Trimming stripped 4 bases from V and 7 bases from J, with 13 bases between. This CDR3 is 13 amino acids long. Germline V gene sequence: CDR1 MGHRA, CDR2 YSYEKL. This chain's CDR3 is CASSPSLGDEAFF. The CDR3 DNA is TGCGCCAGCAGCCCCTCTTTGGGGGATGAAGCTTTCTTT.

The J gene is TRBJ2-2, the V gene TRBV21-1. TRBV21-1 is a pseudogene locus. CDR3 length equals 15 residues. The CDR3 sequence: CASSRAPRGTGELFF. The CDR3, as DNA: TGTGCCAGCAGCCGGGCCCCTCGAGGCACCGGGGAGCTGTTTTTT.

The rearrangement uses TRBV9 and TRBJ2-7; D perhaps matches TRBD1 (6 bases). V was pared by 2 bases and J by 7 bases, with 13 bases between. Per the germline V gene, CDR1 is SGDLS and CDR2 is YYNGEE. This CDR3 has 13 amino acids. CDR3 amino acids: CASSVIQGGEQYF. The CDR3 region has the DNA TGTGCCAGCAGCGTCATACAGGGTGGGGAGCAGTACTTC.

The V gene is TRBV6-4, the J gene TRBJ1-6, with TRBD1 identical over 7 bases. The CDR3 loop spans 14 amino acids. CDR1 and CDR2 (germline): MRHNA, SNTAGT. The V segment lost 5 bases and the J segment 7 bases; nucleotides outside the gene matches: 5. The CDR3 nucleotides read TGTGCCAGCAGTCTTACAGGGGTCAATTCACCCCTCCACTTT. Protein product: CASSLTGVNSPLHF.

This clone has only a few counts. The junction and the germline gene differ at one end; a read error may be behind it. The rearrangement joins TRBV5-8 to TRBJ2-7; 7 bases agree with TRBD1. The CDR3 runs 17 residues. Per the germline V gene, CDR1 is SGHTS and CDR2 is YDEGEE. The CDR3 DNA is TGCGCCAGCAGCCAAGATCCTCCCGGGACAGTATCCTACGAGCAGTACTTC. It codes for CASSQDPPGTVSYEQYF.

The chain joins TRBV9 to TRBJ2-5; TRBD1 agrees at 8 bases. Judging by the DNA end, TRBJ2-7 fits better; the J call may be wrong. The CDR3 runs to 16 residues. Per the germline V gene, CDR1 is SGDLS and CDR2 is YYNGEE. The CDR3 region has the DNA TGTGCCAGCAGCGCAAGTCCCACAGGGGGGCTCTACGAGCAGTACTTC. Translation: CASSASPTGGLYEQYF.

This clone came up once. The chain uses TRBV27 and TRBJ2-7; tentative D call: TRBD1 (6 bases). Trimming stripped 2 bases from V and 4 bases from J, with 6 bases between. The germline V gene encodes CDR1 MNHEY and CDR2 SMNVEV (reference sequence). The CDR3 totals 12 residues. The CDR3 coding sequence is TGTGCCAGCAGTTTACAGGGGTACGAGCAGTACTTC. Its protein product is CASSLQGYEQYF.